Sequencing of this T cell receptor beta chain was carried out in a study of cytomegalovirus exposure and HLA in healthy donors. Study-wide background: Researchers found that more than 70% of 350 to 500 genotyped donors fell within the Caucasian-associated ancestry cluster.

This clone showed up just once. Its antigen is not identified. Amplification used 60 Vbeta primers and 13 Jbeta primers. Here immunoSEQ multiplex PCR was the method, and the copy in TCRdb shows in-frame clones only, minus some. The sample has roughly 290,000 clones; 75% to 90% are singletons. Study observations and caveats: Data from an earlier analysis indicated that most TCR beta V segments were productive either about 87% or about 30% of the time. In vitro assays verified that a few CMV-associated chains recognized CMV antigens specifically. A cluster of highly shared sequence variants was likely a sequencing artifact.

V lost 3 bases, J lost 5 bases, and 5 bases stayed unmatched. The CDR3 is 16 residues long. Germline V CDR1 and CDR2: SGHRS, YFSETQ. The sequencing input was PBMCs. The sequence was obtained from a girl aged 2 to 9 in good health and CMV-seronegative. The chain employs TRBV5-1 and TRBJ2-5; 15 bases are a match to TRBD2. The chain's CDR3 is CASSSGLAGGRETQYF. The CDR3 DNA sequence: TGCGCCAGCAGCTCCGGACTAGCGGGGGGGCGGGAGACCCAGTACTTC.